A selection of T cell receptor beta chains follows, all from one sample in a study of cytotoxic CD8 clonotypes in ibrutinib-treated CLL. Sequencing was performed with immunoSEQ multiplex PCR; in TCRdb, only in-frame clones are kept and a portion is missing. Here the sample spans over 200,000 clones, roughly 77% being singletons. The sequencing used PBMCs, collected after 12 months of ibrutinib treatment. These receptors were taken from a human donor with chronic lymphocytic leukemia. The CDR3 runs from the conserved cysteine through the conserved F or W. The D gene is left open where the match is weak. Clone size appears in some rows only: once, few, many, or a class for an expanded clone.

abundance,j_gene,v_gene,d_gene,CDR3aa,CDR3nt
few,TRBJ2-2,TRBV7-2,TRBD1,CASSLRQGHTGELFF,TGTGCCAGCAGCCTCAGACAGGGTCACACCGGGGAGCTGTTTTTT
.,TRBJ1-2,TRBV20-1,.,CSARGFTLTF,TGCAGTGCTAGAGGTTTTACGCTCACCTTC
.,TRBJ2-7,TRBV28,.,CASRQSSYEQYF,TGTGCCAGCAGACAGAGCTCCTACGAGCAGTACTTC
few,TRBJ2-2,TRBV5-1,.,CASSPALAGTGELFF,TGCGCCAGCAGCCCTGCCCTAGCTGGCACCGGGGAGCTGTTTTTT
.,TRBJ2-7,TRBV5-4,.,CASSQGGGRSGYEQYF,TGTGCCAGCAGTCAGGGGGGCGGGAGGTCGGGGTACGAGCAGTACTTC
.,TRBJ1-6,TRBV5-1,.,CASSTGHAGNSPLHF,TGCGCCAGCAGCACGGGACATGCCGGTAATTCACCCCTCCACTTT
.,TRBJ2-3,TRBV5-4,.,CASSLAGYHTDTQYF,TGTGCCAGCAGCTTGGCCGGCTACCACACAGATACGCAGTATTTT
.,TRBJ1-5,TRBV14,.,CASSQVPGQPQHF,TGTGCCAGCAGCCAAGTTCCGGGGCAGCCCCAGCATTTT
.,TRBJ2-1,TRBV28,TRBD2,CASYFGTSGHNEQFF,TGTGCCAGCTATTTCGGGACTAGCGGCCACAATGAGCAGTTCTTC
.,TRBJ1-5,TRBV7-2,TRBD1,CASTTGGWQPQHF,TGTGCCAGCACCACAGGGGGGTGGCAGCCCCAGCATTTT
.,TRBJ2-1,TRBV2,.,CASSDYNEQFF,TGTGCCAGCAGTGACTACAATGAGCAGTTCTTC
.,TRBJ2-3,TRBV5-1,.,CASSFSDSRDTQYF,TGCGCCAGCAGCTTTTCGGACAGCCGGGATACGCAGTATTTT
few,TRBJ1-1,TRBV9,.,CASSALGQGEAFF,TGTGCCAGCAGCGCCCTGGGGCAGGGGGAAGCTTTCTTT
.,TRBJ1-5,TRBV5-1,.,CASSLEGPGDRVSNQPQHF,TGCGCCAGCAGCTTGGAGGGGCCAGGCGATCGTGTTAGCAATCAGCCCCAGCATTTT
.,TRBJ2-1,TRBV19,TRBD2,CASTPGLAGGSGYNEQFF,TGTGCCAGTACCCCCGGCCTAGCGGGAGGTTCAGGGTACAATGAGCAGTTCTTC
.,TRBJ2-6,TRBV7-9,.,CASSLGAGANVLTF,TGTGCCAGCAGCTTGGGGGCCGGGGCCAACGTCCTGACTTTC
.,TRBJ2-7,TRBV30,TRBD2,CAWRVSGSVDEQYF,TGTGCCTGGAGGGTTAGCGGGAGCGTCGACGAGCAGTACTTC
.,TRBJ1-1,TRBV29-1,.,CIWKAIRRNTEAFF,TGCATCTGGAAAGCGATCAGGAGGAACACTGAAGCTTTCTTT
.,TRBJ1-1,TRBV7-2,.,CASSLGGRQNTEAFF,TGTGCCAGCAGCTTAGGCGGCAGGCAGAACACTGAAGCTTTCTTT
.,TRBJ2-7,TRBV5-5,.,CASSPVPGALEQYF,TGTGCCAGCAGCCCCGTGCCGGGGGCGCTCGAGCAGTACTTC
.,TRBJ2-7,TRBV28,.,CASTTSYEQYF,TGTGCCAGCACTACTAGCTACGAGCAGTACTTC
few,TRBJ1-2,TRBV11-2,.,CASSQIQNGYTF,TGTGCCAGCAGCCAGATCCAGAATGGCTACACCTTC
.,TRBJ1-2,TRBV4-1,TRBD1,CASSQAGQGYGYTF,TGCGCCAGCAGCCAAGCCGGACAGGGCTATGGCTACACCTTC
.,TRBJ1-1,TRBV5-1,.,CASSLEDTEAFF,TGCGCCAGCAGCTTGGAGGACACTGAAGCTTTCTTT
few,TRBJ1-2,TRBV9,.,CASSATWVANYGYTF,TGTGCCAGCAGCGCAACCTGGGTAGCTAACTATGGCTACACCTTC
.,TRBJ2-1,TRBV19,TRBD1,CASSMVQGDYNEQFF,TGTGCCAGTAGTATGGTACAGGGGGATTACAATGAGCAGTTCTTC
.,TRBJ1-2,TRBV30,.,CAWIGENYGYTF,TGTGCCTGGATCGGTGAAAACTATGGCTACACCTTC
many,TRBJ2-1,TRBV29-1,.,CSVARGNEQFF,TGCAGCGTTGCCAGGGGCAATGAGCAGTTCTTC
.,TRBJ2-5,TRBV19,.,CASRKPSGGGETQYF,TGTGCCAGTAGAAAGCCTTCAGGGGGAGGGGAGACCCAGTACTTC
.,TRBJ2-7,TRBV25-1,.,CASSGSGTANSYEQYF,TGTGCCAGCAGTGGGTCCGGGACGGCCAACTCCTACGAGCAGTACTTC
many,TRBJ1-6,TRBV9,TRBD1,CASSSTGSSYNSPLHF,TGTGCCAGCAGCTCGACAGGGAGCTCCTATAATTCACCCCTCCACTTT
once,TRBJ2-2,TRBV7-3,.,CASSSGGVAGELFF,TGTGCCAGCAGCTCAGGAGGGGTGGCCGGGGAGCTGTTTTTT
few,TRBJ2-6,TRBV6-5,.,CASSLQFSGANVLTF,TGTGCCAGCAGTCTCCAATTCTCTGGGGCCAACGTCCTGACTTTC
.,TRBJ2-2,TRBV5-1,.,CASSLREFTGELFF,TGCGCCAGCTCCCTCAGGGAGTTCACCGGGGAGCTGTTTTTT
.,TRBJ1-5,TRBV5-1,.,CASSLDQGSNQPQHF,TGCGCCAGCAGCCTGGACCAAGGTAGCAATCAGCCCCAGCATTTT
.,TRBJ1-2,TRBV14,.,CASSLTVDYGYTF,TGTGCCAGCAGCCTTACAGTGGACTATGGCTACACCTTC
.,TRBJ1-5,TRBV27,TRBD1,CASSLYGQGRNQPQHF,TGTGCCAGCAGTTTATATGGACAGGGGAGAAATCAGCCCCAGCATTTT
.,TRBJ2-3,TRBV6-1,TRBD1,CASGPFGTVTDTQYF,TGTGCCAGCGGCCCCTTCGGGACAGTCACAGATACGCAGTATTTT
few,TRBJ1-6,TRBV28,.,CASSFIQGNSPLHF,TGTGCCAGCAGTTTCATACAGGGTAATTCACCCCTCCACTTT
few,TRBJ1-5,TRBV30,.,CAWNGQGYQPQHF,TGTGCCTGGAATGGGCAGGGGTATCAGCCCCAGCATTTT
.,TRBJ1-1,TRBV7-9,.,CASSFWSVDTEAFF,TGTGCCAGCAGCTTTTGGTCTGTGGACACTGAAGCTTTCTTT
.,TRBJ2-7,TRBV10-2,TRBD2,CASSELAGVSEQYF,TGCGCCAGCAGTGAACTAGCGGGAGTCTCCGAGCAGTACTTC
many,TRBJ1-2,TRBV28,TRBD1,CASSTTGGNYGYTF,TGTGCCAGCAGTACTACAGGGGGCAACTATGGCTACACCTTC
.,TRBJ1-5,TRBV16,.,CASNHRGNQPQHF,TGTGCCAGCAACCATAGGGGCAATCAGCCCCAGCATTTT
few,TRBJ1-1,TRBV9,TRBD1,CASSPGTDTEAFF,TGTGCCAGCAGCCCAGGGACAGACACTGAAGCTTTCTTT
.,TRBJ2-6,TRBV19,.,CASASGANVLTF,TGTGCCAGTGCCTCTGGGGCCAACGTCCTGACTTTC
.,TRBJ1-2,TRBV7-3,TRBD1,CASSLIRQGTSNYGYTF,TGTGCCAGCAGCTTAATACGACAGGGGACGAGTAACTATGGCTACACCTTC
.,TRBJ2-3,TRBV5-6,.,CASSLQGEDTQYF,TGTGCCAGCAGCTTACAGGGTGAAGATACGCAGTATTTT
.,TRBJ1-2,TRBV5-6,.,CASSSHGHRYGYTF,TGTGCCAGCAGCTCCCATGGACACCGCTATGGCTACACCTTC
.,TRBJ2-3,TRBV5-1,.,CASSSGGVGDTQYF,TGCGCCAGCAGCTCCGGGGGAGTGGGAGATACGCAGTATTTT
few,TRBJ2-2,TRBV27,.,CASSRQAHTGELFF,TGTGCCAGCAGCCGTCAGGCCCACACCGGGGAGCTGTTTTTT
.,TRBJ1-5,TRBV6-5,TRBD1,CASSRRRDSQPQHF,TGTGCCAGCAGCCGCCGTCGGGACAGTCAGCCCCAGCATTTT
.,TRBJ2-7,TRBV2,TRBD1,CASSKDRSYEQYF,TGTGCCAGCAGTAAGGACAGGTCCTACGAGCAGTACTTC